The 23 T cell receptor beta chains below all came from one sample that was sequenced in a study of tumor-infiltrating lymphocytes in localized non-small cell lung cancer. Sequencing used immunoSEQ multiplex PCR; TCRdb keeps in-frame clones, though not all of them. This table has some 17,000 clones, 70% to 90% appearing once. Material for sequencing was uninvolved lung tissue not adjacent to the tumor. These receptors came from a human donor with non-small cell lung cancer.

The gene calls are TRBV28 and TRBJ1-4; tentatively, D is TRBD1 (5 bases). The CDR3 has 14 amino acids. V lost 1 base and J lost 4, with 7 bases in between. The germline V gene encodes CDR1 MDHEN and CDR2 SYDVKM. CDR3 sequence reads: CASSLLQVNEKLFF. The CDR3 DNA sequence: TGTGCCAGCAGTTTATTACAGGTTAATGAAAAACTGTTTTTT.

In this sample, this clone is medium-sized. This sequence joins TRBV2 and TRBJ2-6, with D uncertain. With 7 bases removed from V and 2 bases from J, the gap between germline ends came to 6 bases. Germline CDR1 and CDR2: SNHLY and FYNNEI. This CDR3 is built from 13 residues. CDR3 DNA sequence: TGTGCCAGCACGTTTGCTGGGGCCAACGTCCTGACTTTC. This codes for CASTFAGANVLTF.

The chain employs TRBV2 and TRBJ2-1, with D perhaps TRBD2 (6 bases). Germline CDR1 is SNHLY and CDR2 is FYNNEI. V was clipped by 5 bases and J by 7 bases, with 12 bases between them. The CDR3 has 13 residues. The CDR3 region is CASSSRLGNEQFF. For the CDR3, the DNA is TGTGCCAGCAGTTCACGACTAGGAAATGAGCAGTTCTTC.

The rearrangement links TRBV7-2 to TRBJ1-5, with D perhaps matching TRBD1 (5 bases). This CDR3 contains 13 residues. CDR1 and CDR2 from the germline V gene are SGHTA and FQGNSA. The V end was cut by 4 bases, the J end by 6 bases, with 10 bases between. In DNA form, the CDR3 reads TGTGCCAGCAGCTCGCGGGGCCCTCAGCCCCAGCATTTT. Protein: CASSSRGPQPQHF.

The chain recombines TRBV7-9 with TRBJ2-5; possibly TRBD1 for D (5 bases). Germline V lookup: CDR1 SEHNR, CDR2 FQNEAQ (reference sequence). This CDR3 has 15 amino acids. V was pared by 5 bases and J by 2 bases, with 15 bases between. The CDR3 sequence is CASSPSRVGQETQYF. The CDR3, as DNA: TGTGCCAGCAGCCCTTCCAGGGTGGGGCAAGAGACCCAGTACTTC.

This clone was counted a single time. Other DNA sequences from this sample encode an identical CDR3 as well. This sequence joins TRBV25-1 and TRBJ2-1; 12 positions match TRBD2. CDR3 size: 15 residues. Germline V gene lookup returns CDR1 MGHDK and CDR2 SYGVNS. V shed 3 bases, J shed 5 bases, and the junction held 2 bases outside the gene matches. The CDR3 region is CASSDTSGRNNEQFF. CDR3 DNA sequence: TGTGCCAGCAGTGACACTAGCGGGAGGAACAATGAGCAGTTCTTC.

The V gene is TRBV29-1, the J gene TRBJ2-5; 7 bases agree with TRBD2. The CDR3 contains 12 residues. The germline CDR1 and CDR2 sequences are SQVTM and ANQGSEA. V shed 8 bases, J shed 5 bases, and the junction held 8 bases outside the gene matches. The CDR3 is CSPRLAEETQYF. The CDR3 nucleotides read TGCAGCCCCAGACTAGCTGAGGAGACCCAGTACTTC. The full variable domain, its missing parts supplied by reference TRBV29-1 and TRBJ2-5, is SAVISQKPSRDICQRGTSLTIQCQVDSQVTMMFWYRQQPGQSLTLIATANQGSEATYESGFVIDKFPISRPNLTFSTLTVSNMSPEDSSIYLCSPRLAEETQYFGPGTRLLVL.

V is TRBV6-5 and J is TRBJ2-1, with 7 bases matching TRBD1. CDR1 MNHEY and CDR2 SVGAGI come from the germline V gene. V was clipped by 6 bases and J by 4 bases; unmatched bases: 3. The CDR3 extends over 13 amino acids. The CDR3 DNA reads TGTGCCAGCAGGGGACAGTCTTACAATGAGCAGTTCTTC. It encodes CASRGQSYNEQFF.

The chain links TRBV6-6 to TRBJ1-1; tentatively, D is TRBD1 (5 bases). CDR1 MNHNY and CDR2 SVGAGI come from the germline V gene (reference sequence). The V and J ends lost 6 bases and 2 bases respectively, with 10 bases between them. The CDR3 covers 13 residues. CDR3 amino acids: CASSLQVNTEAFF. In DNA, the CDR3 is TGTGCCAGCAGCCTACAGGTTAACACTGAAGCTTTCTTT.

The DNA for the CDR3 is TGTGCCAGCACACGACGCGGGGAAGAGACCCAGTACTTC. Its protein product is CASTRRGEETQYF. The genes are TRBV25-1 and TRBJ2-5, with D maybe TRBD2 (6 bases). V was trimmed by 7 bases and J by 3 bases, leaving 12 bases between them. There are 13 residues in the CDR3. Germline CDR1 MGHDK, CDR2 SYGVNS.

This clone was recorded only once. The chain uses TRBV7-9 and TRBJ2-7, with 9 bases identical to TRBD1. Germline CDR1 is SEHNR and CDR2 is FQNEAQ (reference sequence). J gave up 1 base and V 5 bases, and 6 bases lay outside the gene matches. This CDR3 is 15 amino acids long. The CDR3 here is CASSRGGTGSYEQYF. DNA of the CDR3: TGTGCCAGCAGCCGCGGCGGGACAGGGTCCTACGAGCAGTACTTC. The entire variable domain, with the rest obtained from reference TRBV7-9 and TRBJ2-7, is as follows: DTGVSQNPRHKITKRGQNVTFRCDPISEHNRLYWYRQTLGQGPEFLTYFQNEAQLEKSRLLSDRFSAERPKGSFSTLEIQRTEQGDSAMYLCASSRGGTGSYEQYFGPGTRLTVT.

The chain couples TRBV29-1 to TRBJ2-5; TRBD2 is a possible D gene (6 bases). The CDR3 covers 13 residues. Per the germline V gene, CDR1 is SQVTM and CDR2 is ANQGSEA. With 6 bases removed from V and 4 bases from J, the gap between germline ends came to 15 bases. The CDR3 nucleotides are TGCAGCGTCCACCGGGACTTAGGAGAGACCCAGTACTTC. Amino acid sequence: CSVHRDLGETQYF. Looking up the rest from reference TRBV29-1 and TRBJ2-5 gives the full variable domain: SAVISQKPSRDICQRGTSLTIQCQVDSQVTMMFWYRQQPGQSLTLIATANQGSEATYESGFVIDKFPISRPNLTFSTLTVSNMSPEDSSIYLCSVHRDLGETQYFGPGTRLLVL.

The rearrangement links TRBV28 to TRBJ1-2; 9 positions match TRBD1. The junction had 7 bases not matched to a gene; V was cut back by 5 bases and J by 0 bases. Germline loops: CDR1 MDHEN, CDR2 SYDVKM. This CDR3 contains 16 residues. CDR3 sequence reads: CASSAGTGLPNYGYTF. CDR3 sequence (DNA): TGTGCCAGCAGTGCCGGGACAGGGCTCCCTAACTATGGCTACACCTTC.

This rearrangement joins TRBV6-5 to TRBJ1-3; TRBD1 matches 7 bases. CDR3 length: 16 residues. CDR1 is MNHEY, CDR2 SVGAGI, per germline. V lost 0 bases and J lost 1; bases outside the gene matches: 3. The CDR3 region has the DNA TGTGCCAGCAGTTACTCGTACAGGGGATCTGGAAACACCATATATTTT. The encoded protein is CASSYSYRGSGNTIYF.

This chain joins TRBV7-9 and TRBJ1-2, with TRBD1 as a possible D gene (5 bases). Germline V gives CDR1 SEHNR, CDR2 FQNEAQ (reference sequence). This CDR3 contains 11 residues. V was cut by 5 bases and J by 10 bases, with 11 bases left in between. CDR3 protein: CASSRTGAYTF. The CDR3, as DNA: TGTGCCAGCAGCCGGACCGGGGCCTACACCTTC.

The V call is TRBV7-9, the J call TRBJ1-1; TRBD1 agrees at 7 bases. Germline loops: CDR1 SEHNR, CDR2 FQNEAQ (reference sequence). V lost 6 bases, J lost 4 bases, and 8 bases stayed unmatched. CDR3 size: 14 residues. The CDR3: CASSLTGEGTEAFF. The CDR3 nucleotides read TGTGCCAGCAGTTTAACAGGGGAGGGCACTGAAGCTTTCTTT.

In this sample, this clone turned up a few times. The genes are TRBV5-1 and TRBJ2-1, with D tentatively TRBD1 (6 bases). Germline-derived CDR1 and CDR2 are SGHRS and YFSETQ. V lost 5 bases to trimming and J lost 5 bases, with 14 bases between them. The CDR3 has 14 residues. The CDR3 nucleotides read TGCGCCAGCAGTGTCCAGGGGATCAACAATGAGCAGTTCTTC. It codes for CASSVQGINNEQFF.

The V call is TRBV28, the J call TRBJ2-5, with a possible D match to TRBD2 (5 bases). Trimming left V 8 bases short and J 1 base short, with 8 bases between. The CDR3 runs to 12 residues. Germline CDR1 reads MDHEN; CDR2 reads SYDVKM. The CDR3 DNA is TGTGCCAGCTGGGGAGTCCAAGAGACCCAGTACTTC. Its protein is CASWGVQETQYF.

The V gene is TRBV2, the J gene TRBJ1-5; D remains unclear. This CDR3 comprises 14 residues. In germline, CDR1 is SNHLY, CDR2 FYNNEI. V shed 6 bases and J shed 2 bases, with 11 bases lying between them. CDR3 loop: CASSTDLGNQPQHF. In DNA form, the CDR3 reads TGTGCCAGCAGCACTGACCTCGGCAATCAGCCCCAGCATTTT.

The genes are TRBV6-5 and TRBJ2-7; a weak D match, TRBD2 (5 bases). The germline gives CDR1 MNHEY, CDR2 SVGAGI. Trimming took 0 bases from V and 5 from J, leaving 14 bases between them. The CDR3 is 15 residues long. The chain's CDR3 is CASSYSGRWADEQYF. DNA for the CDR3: TGTGCCAGCAGTTACTCGGGGAGATGGGCGGACGAGCAGTACTTC.

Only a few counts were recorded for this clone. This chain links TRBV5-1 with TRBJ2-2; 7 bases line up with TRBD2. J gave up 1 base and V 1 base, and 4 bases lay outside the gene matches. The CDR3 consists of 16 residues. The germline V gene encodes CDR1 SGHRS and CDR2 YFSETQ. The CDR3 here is CASSLTGGLNTGELFF. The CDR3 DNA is TGCGCCAGCAGCTTGACGGGAGGATTGAACACCGGGGAGCTGTTTTTT.

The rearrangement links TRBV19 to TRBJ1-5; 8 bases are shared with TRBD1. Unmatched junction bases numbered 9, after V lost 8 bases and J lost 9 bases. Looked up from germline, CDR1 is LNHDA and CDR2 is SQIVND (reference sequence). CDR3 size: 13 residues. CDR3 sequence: CASCLGQGPPQHF. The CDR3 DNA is TGTGCCAGTTGCCTCGGACAGGGTCCGCCCCAGCATTTT. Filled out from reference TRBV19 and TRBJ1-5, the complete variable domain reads DGGITQSPKYLFRKEGQNVTLSCEQNLNHDAMYWYRQDPGQGLRLIYYSQIVNDFQKGDIAEGYSVSREKKESFPLTVTSAQKNPTAFYLCASCLGQGPPQHFGDGTRLSIL.

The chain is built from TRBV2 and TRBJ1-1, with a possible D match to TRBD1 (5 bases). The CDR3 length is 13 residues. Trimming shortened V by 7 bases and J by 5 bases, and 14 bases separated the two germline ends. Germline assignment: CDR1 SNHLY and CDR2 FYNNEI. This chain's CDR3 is CASTAGGRTEAFF. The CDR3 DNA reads TGTGCCAGCACTGCGGGGGGAAGGACTGAAGCTTTCTTT.